The present T cell receptor beta chain was sequenced within a study of cytomegalovirus exposure and HLA in healthy donors. Regarding the study as a whole: A later analysis reportedly found that, within productive TCRs, an Asian-associated ancestry cluster had fewer N-insertions than the mean observed across the roughly 630 donors. DRB1 had the most TCR associations and HLA-C the fewest, a later analysis found, with rates varying by HLA locus.

In regard to this clone: What it binds is not known.

The PCR made use of 60 Vbeta and 13 Jbeta primers. Profiled with immunoSEQ multiplex PCR; TCRdb holds only in-frame clones, not every one. Among about 200,000 clones, roughly 90% were seen once, and the ten largest hold roughly 0.34%. This TCR came from a woman younger than 45 in good health and CMV-seronegative. Sequencing was done on a sample of PBMCs.

The CDR3 reads CASNHNANYEQYF. The CDR3 coding sequence is TGTGCCAGCAATCACAATGCCAACTACGAGCAGTACTTC. V usage is TRBV6-6 and J usage is TRBJ2-7; D ambiguous. The CDR3 extends over 13 amino acids. V was cut by 7 bases and J by 3 bases, with 13 bases left in between. CDR1 and CDR2 (germline): MNHNY, SVGAGI (reference sequence).